This note documents a single TCR beta chain sequence. Assay used: immunoSEQ multiplex PCR; TCRdb lists only in-frame clones, some missing. The table shows roughly 230,000 clones, with 89% occurring only once. Those who participated ranged in age from roughly 18 to 89 years and resided in about two dozen US areas. This record comes from a study of blood T cell repertoires in COVID-19. The CDR3 contains 13 residues. Trimming took 3 bases from V and 4 from J, leaving 9 bases between them. Sequences were obtained from PBMCs or T cells enriched from blood (not recorded which). This receptor was obtained from a woman under 40 with acute COVID-19. The J gene is TRBJ1-2, the V gene TRBV12-3 or TRBV12-4; D remains unclear. The CDR3 bases are TGTGCCAGCAGTTTCGGGATTAGCTATGGCTACACCTTC. Protein product: CASSFGISYGYTF.